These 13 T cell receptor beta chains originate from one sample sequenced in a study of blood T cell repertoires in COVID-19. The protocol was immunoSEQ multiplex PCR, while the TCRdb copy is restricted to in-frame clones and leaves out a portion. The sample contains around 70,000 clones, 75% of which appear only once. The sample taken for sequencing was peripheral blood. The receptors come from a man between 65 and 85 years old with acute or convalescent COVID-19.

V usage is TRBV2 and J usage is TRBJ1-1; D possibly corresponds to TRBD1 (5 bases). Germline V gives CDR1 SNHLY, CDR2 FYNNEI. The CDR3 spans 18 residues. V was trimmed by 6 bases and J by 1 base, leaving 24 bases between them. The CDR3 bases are TGTGCCAGCAGGGGGTACTGGGGAGGGGATGCTTCGAACACTGAAGCTTTCTTT. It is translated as CASRGYWGGDASNTEAFF.

Here the CDR3 DNA reads TGTGCCAGCAGCCAAGATTGGGCTAGCGGGAGGGCAGATACGCAGTATTTT. Protein: CASSQDWASGRADTQYF. V gene TRBV14 combines with J gene TRBJ2-3; 12 nucleotides agree with TRBD2. This CDR3 has 17 amino acids. Losses at the gene ends were 0 bases for V and 4 bases for J; bases not matched to a gene: 5. Per the germline V gene, CDR1 is SGHDN and CDR2 is FVKESK.

CDR3 region: CASSLGLSGTNEKLFF. Here the CDR3 DNA reads TGTGCCAGCAGCTTGGGACTCTCGGGGACTAATGAAAAACTGTTTTTT. J is TRBJ1-4 and V is TRBV5-4; the D is unclear. Trimming took 0 bases from V and 2 from J, leaving 11 bases between them. CDR1 SGHNT and CDR2 YYREEE come from the germline V gene (reference sequence). This CDR3 spans 16 amino acids.

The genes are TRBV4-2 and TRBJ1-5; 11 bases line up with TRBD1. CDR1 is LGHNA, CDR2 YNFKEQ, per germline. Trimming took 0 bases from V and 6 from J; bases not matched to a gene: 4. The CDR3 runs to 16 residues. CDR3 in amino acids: CASSQDWTGGGQPQHF. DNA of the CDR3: TGTGCCAGCAGCCAAGACTGGACAGGGGGCGGTCAGCCCCAGCATTTT.

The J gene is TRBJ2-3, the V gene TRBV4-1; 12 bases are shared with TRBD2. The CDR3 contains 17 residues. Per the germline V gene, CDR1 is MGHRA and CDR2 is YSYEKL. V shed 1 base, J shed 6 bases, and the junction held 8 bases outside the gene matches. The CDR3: CASSQVRASGRADTQYF. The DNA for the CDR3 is TGCGCCAGCAGCCAAGTGAGGGCTAGCGGGAGGGCGGATACGCAGTATTTT.

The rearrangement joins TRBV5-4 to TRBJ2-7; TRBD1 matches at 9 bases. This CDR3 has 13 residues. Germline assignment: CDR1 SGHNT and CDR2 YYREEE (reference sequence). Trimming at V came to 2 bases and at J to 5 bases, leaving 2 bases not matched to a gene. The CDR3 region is CASSFTGGDEQYF. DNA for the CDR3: TGTGCCAGCAGCTTTACAGGGGGCGACGAGCAGTACTTC.

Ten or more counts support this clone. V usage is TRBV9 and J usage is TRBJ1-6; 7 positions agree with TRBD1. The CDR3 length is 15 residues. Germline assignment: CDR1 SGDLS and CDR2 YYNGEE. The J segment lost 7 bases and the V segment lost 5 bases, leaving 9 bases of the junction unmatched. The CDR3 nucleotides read TGTGCCAGCAGTGACACAGGGGCGGGCAATTCACCCCTCCACTTT. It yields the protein CASSDTGAGNSPLHF.

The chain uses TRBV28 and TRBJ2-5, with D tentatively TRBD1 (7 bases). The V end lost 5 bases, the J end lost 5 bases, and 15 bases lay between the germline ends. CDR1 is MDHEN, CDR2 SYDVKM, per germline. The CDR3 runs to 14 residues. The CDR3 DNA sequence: TGTGCCAGCAGTGCCCGGACAGGAGGGGAGACCCAGTACTTC. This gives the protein CASSARTGGETQYF.

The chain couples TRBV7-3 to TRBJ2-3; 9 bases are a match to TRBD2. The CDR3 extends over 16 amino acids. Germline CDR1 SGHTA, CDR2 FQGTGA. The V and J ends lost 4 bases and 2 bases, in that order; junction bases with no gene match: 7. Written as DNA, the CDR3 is TGTGCCAGCAGCTCCGGGGCTAGCGGGACCACAGATACGCAGTATTTT. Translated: CASSSGASGTTDTQYF.

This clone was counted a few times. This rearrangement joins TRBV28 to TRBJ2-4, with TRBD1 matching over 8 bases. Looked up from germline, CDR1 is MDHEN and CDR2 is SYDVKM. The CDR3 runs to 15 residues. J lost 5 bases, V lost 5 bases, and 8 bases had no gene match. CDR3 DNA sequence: TGTGCCAGCAGTGACAGGGGTAAACTACAAAACATTCAGTACTTC. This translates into CASSDRGKLQNIQYF.

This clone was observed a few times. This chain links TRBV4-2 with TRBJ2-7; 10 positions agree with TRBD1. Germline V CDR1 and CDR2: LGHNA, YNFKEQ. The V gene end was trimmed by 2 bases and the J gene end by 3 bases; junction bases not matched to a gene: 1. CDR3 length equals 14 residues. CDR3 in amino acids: CASSQRTGGYEQYF. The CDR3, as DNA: TGTGCCAGCAGCCAACGGACAGGGGGCTACGAGCAGTACTTC.

This CDR3 reads CASSHHSGGLAGESKYNEQFF. The CDR3, as DNA: TGCGCCAGCAGCCACCACTCCGGTGGTCTAGCGGGAGAGAGTAAATACAATGAGCAGTTCTTC. The V and J genes are TRBV4-3 and TRBJ2-1; 10 nucleotides align to TRBD2. CDR1 is LGHNA, CDR2 YSLEER, per germline. The CDR3 is 21 residues long. With 3 bases clipped from V and 4 bases from J, the junction kept 21 bases outside the gene matches.

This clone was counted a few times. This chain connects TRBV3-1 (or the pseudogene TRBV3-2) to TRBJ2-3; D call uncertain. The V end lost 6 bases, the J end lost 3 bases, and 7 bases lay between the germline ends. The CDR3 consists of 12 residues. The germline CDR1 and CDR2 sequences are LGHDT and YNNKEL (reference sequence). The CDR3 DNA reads TGTGCCAGCAGGTCGAGGACAGATACGCAGTATTTT. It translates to CASRSRTDTQYF.